The clone carrying this T cell receptor (beta chain) was found many times. Antigen specificity is unknown. There are 14 residues in the CDR3. Germline V gene sequence: CDR1 DFQATT, CDR2 SNEGSKA (reference sequence). V lost 2 bases to trimming and J lost 1 base; unmatched junction nucleotides: 2. RNA transcripts provided the source from which TCR beta CDR3 regions were amplified. In the first-round RT-PCR of the TCR CDR3, the HTBI primer set was used. TCRdb reprocessed the multiplex PCR reads via MiXCR and lists one record per CDR3 protein. Of a few hundred thousand distinct CDR3 sequences in the sample, about 13% were seen once. The entry originates in a study of T cells in Graves' hyperthyroidism and ophthalmopathy. Regarding the study as a whole: Ophthalmopathy was told apart from stable hyperthyroidism by a 13 V-J model. Blood also contained most expanded thyroid clonotypes above 0.001.

Diagnosis rested on symptoms, serum thyroxine and TRAb, thyroid ultrasound, and orbital computed tomography. The authors obtained PBMCs from 10 ml of fresh peripheral blood. The source is a woman between 35 and 50 years old with Graves' ophthalmopathy. What was sequenced was blood. The chain couples TRBV20-1 to TRBJ1-1, with 9 bases matching TRBD1. The CDR3 DNA reads TGCAGTGCTAGAACAGGGGGCAGGAACACTGAAGCTTTCTTT. This gives the protein CSARTGGRNTEAFF.